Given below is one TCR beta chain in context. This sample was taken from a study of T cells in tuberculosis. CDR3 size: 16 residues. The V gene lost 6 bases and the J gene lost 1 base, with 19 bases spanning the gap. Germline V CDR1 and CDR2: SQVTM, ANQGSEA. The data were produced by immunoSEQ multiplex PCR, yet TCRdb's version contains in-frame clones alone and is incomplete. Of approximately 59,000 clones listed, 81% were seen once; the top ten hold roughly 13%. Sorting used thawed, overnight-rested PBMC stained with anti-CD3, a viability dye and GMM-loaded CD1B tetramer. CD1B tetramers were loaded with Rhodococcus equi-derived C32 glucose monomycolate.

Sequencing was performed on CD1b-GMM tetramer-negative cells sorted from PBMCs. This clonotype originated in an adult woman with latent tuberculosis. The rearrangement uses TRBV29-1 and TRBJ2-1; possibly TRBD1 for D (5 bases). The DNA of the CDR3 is TGCAGCGTCCTCAAGGGGCGGCAGGATTCCTACAATGAGCAGTTCTTC. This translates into CSVLKGRQDSYNEQFF.